This T cell receptor beta chain was captured in a study of blood T cell repertoires in COVID-19. The authors' processing: Estimation of nucleated cell counts relied on the amplification of reference gene primers. Assay: immunoSEQ multiplex PCR; the TCRdb copy retains only in-frame clones and omits some. The V and J calls and clone size come from that table; D and trimming were worked out from the DNA. This table holds under 100,000 clones, about 82% found once. Germline V gene data show CDR1 as LNHNV and CDR2 as YYDKDF (reference sequence). Trimming took 0 bases from V and 4 from J; bases not matched to a gene: 9. There are 17 residues in the CDR3.

The gene calls are TRBV15 and TRBJ1-5; 7 bases align to TRBD1. The sequence was obtained from a man in his forties or fifties with acute or convalescent COVID-19. The sample taken for sequencing was peripheral blood. The CDR3 DNA is TGTGCCACCAGCAGAGAGAAAGGGACAGATAATAATCAGCCCCAGCATTTT. It is translated as CATSREKGTDNNQPQHF.